This T cell receptor beta chain came from a study of T-cell reconstitution after alpha-beta-depleted transplantation in children. It was with unique molecular identifiers that the TCRbeta library was prepared. Each CDR3 protein gets one entry after TCRdb re-called the PCR reads with MiXCR. The data contain 450,000 to 600,000 distinct CDR3 sequences, around 18% of them singletons. The clonotype comes from a human donor who donated a stem cell graft to a child with acute lymphoblastic leukemia. The material sequenced was PBMCs from the stem cell graft donor, taken from the stem cell graft.

The CDR3 nucleotides read TGTGCCAGCAGGGACTCTAGCGGGAGATTGAGGGAGCTGTTTTTT. Its protein is CASRDSSGRLRELFF. The gene calls are TRBV6-2 or TRBV6-3 and TRBJ2-2; 10 nucleotides agree with TRBD2. Trimming cost V 6 bases and J 9 bases; bases outside gene matches: 10. Germline V gene data show CDR1 as MNHEY and CDR2 as SVGEGT. The CDR3 is 15 amino acids.